The 25 T cell receptor beta chains given below trace back to one sample, sequenced in a study of blood T cell repertoires in COVID-19 (dated by TCRdb to about 2020). Library generation was performed with the immunoSEQ multiplex PCR assay. Drawn from immuneACCESS, this table holds only the in-frame rearrangements with V and J called that TCRdb kept. Clones are partly lost; checked studies trace under half to an unresolved V gene and leave the rest unexplained. This sample lists around 47,000 clones; roughly 87% were detected once. Approximately 20% of the sample is taken by the ten largest. Sequencing was performed on peripheral blood. The receptor source for this set is an elderly woman in a cohort sampled during active or convalescent COVID-19.

This clone was recorded once. The chain has TRBV9 and TRBJ2-6, with 11 bases identical to TRBD1. With 3 bases clipped from V and 2 bases from J, the junction kept 10 bases outside the gene matches. Looked up from germline, CDR1 is SGDLS and CDR2 is YYNGEE. The CDR3 is 19 residues long. The CDR3 loop reads CASSDRRDRGWTGANVLTF. The DNA for the CDR3 is TGTGCCAGCAGCGACAGACGGGACAGGGGGTGGACTGGGGCCAACGTCCTGACTTTC.

V gene TRBV2 combines with J gene TRBJ1-1; the match to TRBD1 covers 7 bases. The V gene end was trimmed by 5 bases and the J gene end by 4 bases; junction bases not matched to a gene: 7. This CDR3 is 14 amino acids long. In germline, CDR1 is SNHLY, CDR2 FYNNEI. The CDR3 protein is CASSYTGALTEAFF. The CDR3 DNA reads as TGTGCCAGCAGTTACACAGGGGCCCTCACTGAAGCTTTCTTT.

Comment on this clone: The junction departs from germline at one end; a sequencing error may be responsible. The rearrangement uses TRBV7-9 and TRBJ2-5, with 12 bases that match TRBD2. The CDR3 sequence is 14 residues long. The V gene's germline CDR1 is SEHNR and CDR2 FQNEAQ (reference sequence). CDR3 residues: CASSLAGGPGTQYF. The CDR3 region has the DNA TGTGCCAGCAGCCTAGCGGGAGGGCCTGGGACCCAGTACTTC.

The chain recombines TRBV7-2 with TRBJ1-1, with 7 positions matching TRBD1. The J segment lost 1 base and the V segment lost 5 bases, leaving 4 bases of the junction unmatched. The germline V gene has CDR1 SGHTA and CDR2 FQGNSA. The CDR3 covers 14 residues. The CDR3 coding sequence is TGTGCCAGCAGCCTCCGACAGGGGAACACTGAAGCTTTCTTT. Protein: CASSLRQGNTEAFF.

V usage is TRBV10-3 and J usage is TRBJ2-7, with D perhaps matching TRBD2 (7 bases). The CDR3 has 14 amino acids. In germline, CDR1 is ENHRY, CDR2 SYGVKD. Trimming took off 3 bases at V and 6 bases at J, with 15 bases between the two ends. CDR3 in amino acids: CAISEWEGVGEQYF. In nucleotides, the CDR3 is TGTGCCATCAGTGAATGGGAGGGGGTCGGCGAGCAGTACTTC.

The chain links TRBV11-2 to TRBJ1-1; TRBD1 aligns across 8 bases. Germline trimming cut 1 base from V and 7 bases from J; bases unmatched to any gene: 8. The CDR3 is 15 residues long. The germline gives CDR1 SGHAT, CDR2 FQNNGV. The CDR3 bases are TGTGCCAGCAGCTTAGGCCAGACAGGGGTGGTTGAAGCTTTCTTT. It yields the protein CASSLGQTGVVEAFF. Full variable domain (remainder filled in from reference TRBV11-2 and TRBJ1-1): EAGVAQSPRYKIIEKRQSVAFWCNPISGHATLYWYQQILGQGPKLLIQFQNNGVVDDSQLPKDRFSAERLKGVDSTLKIQPAKLEDSAVYLCASSLGQTGVVEAFFGQGTRLTVV.

J is TRBJ2-5 and V is TRBV5-4; perhaps TRBD1 as D (6 bases). The CDR3 extends over 14 amino acids. The germline V and J ends were trimmed by 5 bases and 5 bases, with 16 bases remaining between them. Germline V gene data show CDR1 as SGHNT and CDR2 as YYREEE (reference sequence). The CDR3 DNA reads TGTGCCAGCAGATCCCCAGGGGCCGTTGAGACCCAGTACTTC. Translation gives CASRSPGAVETQYF. Based on the CDR3 plus reference TRBV5-4 and TRBJ2-5, the full variable domain is ETGVTQSPTHLIKTRGQQVTLRCSSQSGHNTVSWYQQALGQGPQFIFQYYREEENGRGNFPPRFSGLQFPNYSSELNVNALELDDSALYLCASRSPGAVETQYFGPGTRLLVL.

J is TRBJ1-3 and V is TRBV5-1; the match to TRBD1 covers 7 bases. Germline CDR1 SGHRS, CDR2 YFSETQ. The length of the CDR3 is 14 residues. Trimming cost V 6 bases and J 1 base; bases outside gene matches: 4. In DNA, the CDR3 is TGCGCCAGCACAGAACAGGGGTCTGGAAACACCATATATTTT. Amino acid sequence: CASTEQGSGNTIYF. The full variable domain, with the rest looked up from reference TRBV5-1 and TRBJ1-3, is KAGVTQTPRYLIKTRGQQVTLSCSPISGHRSVSWYQQTPGQGLQFLFEYFSETQRNKGNFPGRFSGRQFSNSRSEMNVSTLELGDSALYLCASTEQGSGNTIYFGEGSWLTVV.

The V and J genes are TRBV7-9 and TRBJ2-3; 11 bases line up with TRBD2. Germline loops: CDR1 SEHNR, CDR2 FQNEAQ (reference sequence). Trimming removed 6 bases from V and 2 bases from J; junction bases left unmatched: 10. The CDR3 has 17 amino acids. The CDR3 sequence: CASSLSSGRAPTDTQYF. As DNA, the CDR3 is TGTGCCAGCAGTTTGAGTAGCGGGAGGGCCCCCACAGATACGCAGTATTTT.

V and J are TRBV6-1 and TRBJ1-6, with D possibly matching TRBD1 (5 bases). This CDR3 is 15 amino acids long. V was clipped by 3 bases and J by 7 bases, with 13 bases between them. Germline values: CDR1 MNHNS, CDR2 SASEGT. The chain's CDR3 is CASSEVRQPNSPLHF. The CDR3 DNA reads as TGTGCCAGCAGTGAGGTACGACAGCCAAATTCACCCCTCCACTTT.

CDR3 DNA: TGTGCCAGCAGCTTACAGTCACAGAGCACAGATACGCAGTATTTT. Translated, it gives CASSLQSQSTDTQYF. The V gene is TRBV7-2, the J gene TRBJ2-3; D unresolved. The CDR3 is made up of 15 amino acids. The germline V gene encodes CDR1 SGHTA and CDR2 FQGNSA. The germline V and J ends were trimmed by 2 bases and 0 bases, with 9 bases remaining between them. Combining the CDR3 with reference TRBV7-2 and TRBJ2-3 gives the whole variable domain GAGVSQSPSNKVTEKGKDVELRCDPISGHTALYWYRQSLGQGLEFLIYFQGNSAPDKSGLPSDRFSAERTGGSVSTLTIQRTQQEDSAVYLCASSLQSQSTDTQYFGPGTRLTVL.

This clone was observed a single time. This chain uses TRBV7-9 with TRBJ1-1; no clear D gene. CDR3 length: 12 residues. Looked up from germline, CDR1 is SEHNR and CDR2 is FQNEAQ (reference sequence). The V and J ends lost 5 bases and 4 bases respectively, with 8 bases between them. The CDR3 loop is CASSPLSTEAFF. CDR3 nucleotide sequence: TGTGCCAGCAGCCCCCTAAGCACTGAAGCTTTCTTT.

This chain connects TRBV19 to TRBJ2-1, with 7 bases lining up with TRBD2. CDR3 length equals 14 residues. Germline CDR1 LNHDA, CDR2 SQIVND (reference sequence). The trim removed 3 bases at V and 10 bases at J, leaving 9 bases unmatched. In DNA, the CDR3 is TGTGCCAGTAGTATGGCGCGGGAGTCCCCCGAGCAGTTCTTC. Translation gives CASSMARESPEQFF.

This chain uses TRBV6-2 or TRBV6-3 with TRBJ2-7; 8 nucleotides match TRBD2. Germline CDR1 MNHEY, CDR2 SVGEGT. The CDR3 runs to 17 residues. Trimming removed 2 bases from V and 4 bases from J; junction bases left unmatched: 13. As DNA, the CDR3 is TGTGCCAGCAGTTACGCGATCTCGGGGGGGGGAGAATACGAGCAGTACTTC. Protein: CASSYAISGGGEYEQYF.

This sequence joins TRBV7-2 and TRBJ2-1, with 9 positions matching TRBD2. From germline, CDR1 is SGHTA and CDR2 FQGNSA. The ends lost 5 bases at V and 8 bases at J; junction bases unmatched: 16. This CDR3 is built from 17 residues. CDR3 nucleotides: TGTGCCAGCAGCCAATACCACTCAGCGGGAGGAGGGTATGAGCAGTTCTTC. It is translated as CASSQYHSAGGGYEQFF. Full variable domain (remainder filled in from reference TRBV7-2 and TRBJ2-1): GAGVSQSPSNKVTEKGKDVELRCDPISGHTALYWYRQSLGQGLEFLIYFQGNSAPDKSGLPSDRFSAERTGGSVSTLTIQRTQQEDSAVYLCASSQYHSAGGGYEQFFGPGTRLTVL.

This clone has only a few counts. The rearrangement joins TRBV7-2 to TRBJ2-1; unclear D gene. Trimming shortened V by 5 bases and J by 0 bases, and 11 bases separated the two germline ends. The germline V gene encodes CDR1 SGHTA and CDR2 FQGNSA. This CDR3 comprises 15 residues. The CDR3 sequence: CASSIDRGSYNEQFF. In DNA form, the CDR3 reads TGTGCCAGCAGCATCGACCGAGGCTCCTACAATGAGCAGTTCTTC. Filled out from reference TRBV7-2 and TRBJ2-1, the complete variable domain reads GAGVSQSPSNKVTEKGKDVELRCDPISGHTALYWYRQSLGQGLEFLIYFQGNSAPDKSGLPSDRFSAERTGGSVSTLTIQRTQQEDSAVYLCASSIDRGSYNEQFFGPGTRLTVL.

The J gene is TRBJ1-5, the V gene TRBV5-1, with 8 nucleotides matching TRBD1. Trimming at V came to 4 bases and at J to 4 bases, leaving 16 bases not matched to a gene. Germline V gives CDR1 SGHRS, CDR2 YFSETQ. The CDR3 sequence is 18 residues long. CDR3 amino acids: CASSARPLQGASNQPQHF. CDR3 bases: TGCGCCAGCAGCGCACGCCCACTTCAGGGGGCCTCGAATCAGCCCCAGCATTTT.

CDR3 DNA sequence: TGTGCCAGCAGTTTCCCGGGAGGGGATGGCTACACCTTC. It is translated as CASSFPGGDGYTF. The V gene is TRBV27, the J gene TRBJ1-2; D possibly corresponds to TRBD1 (5 bases). This CDR3 is 13 amino acids long. Looked up from germline, CDR1 is MNHEY and CDR2 is SMNVEV (reference sequence). V lost 3 bases to trimming and J lost 6 bases, with 11 bases between them.

This rearrangement joins TRBV15 to TRBJ1-2, with D unclear. The CDR3 extends over 15 amino acids. Germline assignment: CDR1 LNHNV and CDR2 YYDKDF (reference sequence). The ends were cut back, 0 bases at V and 4 bases at J, with 12 bases in the middle. The CDR3 is CATSRDSLASYGYTF. CDR3 in DNA: TGTGCCACCAGCAGAGATAGCCTCGCTAGCTATGGCTACACCTTC. Based on the CDR3 plus reference TRBV15 and TRBJ1-2, the full variable domain is DAMVIQNPRYQVTQFGKPVTLSCSQTLNHNVMYWYQQKSSQAPKLLFHYYDKDFNNEADTPDNFQSRRPNTSFCFLDIRSPGLGDTAMYLCATSRDSLASYGYTFGSGTRLTVV.

The CDR3 region has the DNA TGTGCCAGCAGCGTAGTGGGACTAGGCAATGAGCAGTTCTTC. Protein: CASSVVGLGNEQFF. The rearrangement uses TRBV9 and TRBJ2-1; TRBD2 matches 8 bases. J gave up 6 bases and V 0 bases, and 2 bases lay outside the gene matches. This CDR3 is 14 amino acids long. Germline values: CDR1 SGDLS, CDR2 YYNGEE.

The chain combines TRBV10-3 with TRBJ2-7; 7 nucleotides line up with TRBD1. CDR3 length equals 15 residues. Germline lookup yields CDR1 ENHRY and CDR2 SYGVKD. V lost 11 bases and J lost 2; bases outside the gene matches: 15. The CDR3 loop reads CAVKVQGTEPYEQYF. In DNA, the CDR3 is TGTGCCGTAAAAGTACAGGGGACCGAACCCTACGAGCAGTACTTC.

The chain has TRBV27 and TRBJ1-6; D remains unclear. The CDR3 totals 14 residues. V was pared by 11 bases and J by 7 bases, with 18 bases between. Per the germline V gene, CDR1 is MNHEY and CDR2 is SMNVEV (reference sequence). CDR3 sequence: CAGVGRLGNSPLHF. CDR3 nucleotides: TGTGCCGGTGTAGGGAGGCTCGGGAATTCACCCCTCCACTTT.

The rearrangement links TRBV7-2 to TRBJ2-1, with 12 bases lining up with TRBD2. After removal of 5 bases from V and 3 bases from J, the junction contained 8 bases not matched to a gene. Per germline, CDR1 SGHTA and CDR2 FQGNSA. The CDR3 consists of 17 residues. CDR3 bases: TGTGCCAGCAGCCAGACTAGCGGGAGCCGGTACTACAATGAGCAGTTCTTC. The encoded protein is CASSQTSGSRYYNEQFF.

This chain connects TRBV29-1 to TRBJ2-7; 7 bases are shared with TRBD2. Unmatched junction bases numbered 10, after V lost 5 bases and J lost 0 bases. This CDR3 spans 15 amino acids. Germline V gene sequence: CDR1 SQVTM, CDR2 ANQGSEA. The CDR3 nucleotides read TGCAGCGTTCTGAAGTGGCAGCGGGGCTCCTACGAGCAGTACTTC. It translates to CSVLKWQRGSYEQYF.

This rearrangement joins TRBV9 to TRBJ1-2; weak D call: TRBD1 (5 bases). The CDR3 loop spans 15 amino acids. Trimming stripped 4 bases from V and 4 bases from J, with 17 bases between. Per the germline V gene, CDR1 is SGDLS and CDR2 is YYNGEE. CDR3 amino acids: CASSPLDTSAYGYTF. In nucleotides, the CDR3 is TGTGCCAGCAGCCCACTGGACACGTCGGCCTATGGCTACACCTTC. The full variable domain, its missing parts supplied by reference TRBV9 and TRBJ1-2, is DSGVTQTPKHLITATGQRVTLRCSPRSGDLSVYWYQQSLDQGLQFLIQYYNGEERAKGNILERFSAQQFPDLHSELNLSSLELGDSALYFCASSPLDTSAYGYTFGSGTRLTVV.